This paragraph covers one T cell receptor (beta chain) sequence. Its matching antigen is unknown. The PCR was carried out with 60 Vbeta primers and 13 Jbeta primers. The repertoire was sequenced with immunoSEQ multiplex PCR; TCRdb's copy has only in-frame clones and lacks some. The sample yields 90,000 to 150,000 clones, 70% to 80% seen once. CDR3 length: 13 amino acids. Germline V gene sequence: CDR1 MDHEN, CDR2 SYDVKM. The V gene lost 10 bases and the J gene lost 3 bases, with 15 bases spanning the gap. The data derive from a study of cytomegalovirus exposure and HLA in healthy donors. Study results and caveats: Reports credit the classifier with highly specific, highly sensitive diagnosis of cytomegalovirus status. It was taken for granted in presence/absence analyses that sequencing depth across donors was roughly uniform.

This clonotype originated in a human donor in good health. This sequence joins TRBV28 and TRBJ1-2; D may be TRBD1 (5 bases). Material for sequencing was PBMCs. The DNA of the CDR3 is TGTGCCACAGGTCGGGGGGAGGACTATGGCTACACCTTC. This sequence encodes CATGRGEDYGYTF.